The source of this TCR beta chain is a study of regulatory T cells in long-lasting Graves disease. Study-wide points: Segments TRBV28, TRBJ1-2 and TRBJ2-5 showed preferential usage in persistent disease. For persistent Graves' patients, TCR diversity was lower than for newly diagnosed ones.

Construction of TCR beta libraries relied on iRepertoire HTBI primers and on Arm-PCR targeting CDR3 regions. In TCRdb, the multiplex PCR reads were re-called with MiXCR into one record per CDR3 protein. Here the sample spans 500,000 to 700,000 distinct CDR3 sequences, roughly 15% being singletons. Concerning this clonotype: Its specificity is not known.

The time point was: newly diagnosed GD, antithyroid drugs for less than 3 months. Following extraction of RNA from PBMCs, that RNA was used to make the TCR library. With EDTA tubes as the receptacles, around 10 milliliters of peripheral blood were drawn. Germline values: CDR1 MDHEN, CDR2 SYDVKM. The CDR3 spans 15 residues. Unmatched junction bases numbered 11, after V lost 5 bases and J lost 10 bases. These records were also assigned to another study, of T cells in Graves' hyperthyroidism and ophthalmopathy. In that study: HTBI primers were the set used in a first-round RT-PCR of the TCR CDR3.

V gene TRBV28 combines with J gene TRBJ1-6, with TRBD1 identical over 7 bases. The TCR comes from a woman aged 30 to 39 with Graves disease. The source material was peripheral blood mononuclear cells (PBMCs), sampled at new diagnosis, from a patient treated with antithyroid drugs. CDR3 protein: CASSPQGVLRSPLHF. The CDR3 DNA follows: TGTGCCAGCAGTCCCCAGGGGGTTCTGAGATCACCCCTCCACTTT.